This T cell receptor beta chain originates from a study of T cell responses to AZD1222 COVID-19 vaccine. This clone was counted only a few times. Sequencing used immunoSEQ multiplex PCR; TCRdb keeps in-frame clones, though not all of them. The sample carries roughly 70,000 clones, approximately 90% recorded once. Germline V gives CDR1 SGDLS, CDR2 YYNGEE. This CDR3 is built from 14 residues. V lost 1 base and J lost 1, with 9 bases in between. The chain is built from TRBV9 and TRBJ2-7; D gene unclear. The clonotype comes from an adult who received the MenACWY meningococcal vaccine as a control. This sample comprised peripheral blood, obtained 28 days after the second dose of the MenACWY control vaccine. The CDR3 DNA is TGTGCCAGCAGCGTAACCGTAGGGTCCTACGAGCAGTACTTC. Translation gives CASSVTVGSYEQYF.